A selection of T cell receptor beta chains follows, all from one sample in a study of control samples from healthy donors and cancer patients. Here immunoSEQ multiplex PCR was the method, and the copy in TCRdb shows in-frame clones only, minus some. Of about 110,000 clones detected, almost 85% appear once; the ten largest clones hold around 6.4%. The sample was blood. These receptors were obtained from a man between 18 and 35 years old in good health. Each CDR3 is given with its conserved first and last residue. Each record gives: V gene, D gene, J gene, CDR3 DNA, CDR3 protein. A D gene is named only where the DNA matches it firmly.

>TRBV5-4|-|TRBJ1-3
TGTGCCAGCAGCTTTGGTGGCGGGCTCTCTGGAAACACCATATATTTT
CASSFGGGLSGNTIYF
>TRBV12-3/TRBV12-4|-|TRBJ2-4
TGTGCCAGCAGCACCAACGCCAAAAACATTCAGTACTTC
CASSTNAKNIQYF
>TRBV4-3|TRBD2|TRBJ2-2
TGCGCCAGCAGCCAAGATCCGCGGGGGACCGGGGAGCTGTTTTTT
CASSQDPRGTGELFF
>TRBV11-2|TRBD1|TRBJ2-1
TGTGCCAGCAGCAGGGACAGGGGGAACAATGAGCAGTTCTTC
CASSRDRGNNEQFF
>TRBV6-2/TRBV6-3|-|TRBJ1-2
TGTGCCAGCAGCCCTCTAGGACGGCATGGCTACACCTTC
CASSPLGRHGYTF
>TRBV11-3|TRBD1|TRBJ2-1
TGTGCCAGCAGCTTAGGTGGGACAGGAAACGCTGAGCAGTTCTTC
CASSLGGTGNAEQFF
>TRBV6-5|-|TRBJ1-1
TGTGCCAGCAGTTACTCGACGGGGAACACTGAAGCTTTCTTT
CASSYSTGNTEAFF
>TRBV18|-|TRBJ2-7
TGTGCCAGCTCCCACAGGGCGGACACCTACGAGCAGTACTTC
CASSHRADTYEQYF
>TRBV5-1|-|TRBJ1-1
TGCGCCAGCAGCCGGATCGACACGAACACTGAAGCTTTCTTT
CASSRIDTNTEAFF
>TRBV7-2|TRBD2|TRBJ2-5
TGTGCCAGCAGCTCGGGTCAACTAGCGATGGGAGAGACCCAGTACTTC
CASSSGQLAMGETQYF